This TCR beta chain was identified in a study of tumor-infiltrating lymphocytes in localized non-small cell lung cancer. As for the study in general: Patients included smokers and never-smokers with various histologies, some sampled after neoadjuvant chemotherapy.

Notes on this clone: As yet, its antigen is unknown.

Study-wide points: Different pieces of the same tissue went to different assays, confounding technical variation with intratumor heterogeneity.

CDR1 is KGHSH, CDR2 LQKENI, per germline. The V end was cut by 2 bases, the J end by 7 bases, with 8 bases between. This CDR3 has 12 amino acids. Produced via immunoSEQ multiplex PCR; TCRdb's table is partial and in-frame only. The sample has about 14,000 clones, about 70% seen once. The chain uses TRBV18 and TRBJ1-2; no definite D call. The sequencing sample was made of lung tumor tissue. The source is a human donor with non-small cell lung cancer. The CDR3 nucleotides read TGTGCCAGCTCACCAACCGGGTCTGGCTACACCTTC. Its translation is CASSPTGSGYTF. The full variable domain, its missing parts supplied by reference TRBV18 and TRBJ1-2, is NAGVMQNPRHLVRRRGQEARLRCSPMKGHSHVYWYRQLPEEGLKFMVYLQKENIIDESGMPKERFSAEFPKEGPSILRIQQVVRGDSAAYFCASSPTGSGYTFGSGTRLTVV.